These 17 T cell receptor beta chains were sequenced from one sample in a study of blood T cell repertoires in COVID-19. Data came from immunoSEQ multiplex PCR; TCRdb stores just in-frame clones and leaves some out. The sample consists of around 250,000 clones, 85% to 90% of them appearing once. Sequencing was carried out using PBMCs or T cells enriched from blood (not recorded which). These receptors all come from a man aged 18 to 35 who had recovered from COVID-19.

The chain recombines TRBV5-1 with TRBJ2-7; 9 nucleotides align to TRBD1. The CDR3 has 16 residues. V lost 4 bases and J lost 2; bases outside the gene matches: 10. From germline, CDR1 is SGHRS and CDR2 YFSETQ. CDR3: CASSARSRDRAYEQYF. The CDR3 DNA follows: TGCGCCAGCAGCGCGCGATCCCGGGACAGGGCCTACGAGCAGTACTTC.

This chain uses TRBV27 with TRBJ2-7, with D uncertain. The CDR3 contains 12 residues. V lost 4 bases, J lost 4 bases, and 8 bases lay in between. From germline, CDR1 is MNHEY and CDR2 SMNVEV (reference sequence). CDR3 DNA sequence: TGTGCCAGCAGTTCCAACTCATACGAGCAGTACTTC. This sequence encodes CASSSNSYEQYF.

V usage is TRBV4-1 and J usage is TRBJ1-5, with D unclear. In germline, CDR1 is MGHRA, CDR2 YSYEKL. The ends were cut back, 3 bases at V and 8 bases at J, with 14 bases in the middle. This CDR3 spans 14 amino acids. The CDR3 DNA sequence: TGCGCCAGCAGCCATGTATCAGGTTTTGAGCCCCAGCATTTT. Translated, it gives CASSHVSGFEPQHF.

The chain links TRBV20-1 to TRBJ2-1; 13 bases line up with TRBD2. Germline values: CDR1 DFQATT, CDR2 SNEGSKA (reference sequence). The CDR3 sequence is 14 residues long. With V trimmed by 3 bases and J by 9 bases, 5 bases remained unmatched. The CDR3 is CSASVLAGGGEQFF. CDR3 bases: TGCAGTGCTAGTGTACTAGCGGGAGGGGGTGAGCAGTTCTTC.

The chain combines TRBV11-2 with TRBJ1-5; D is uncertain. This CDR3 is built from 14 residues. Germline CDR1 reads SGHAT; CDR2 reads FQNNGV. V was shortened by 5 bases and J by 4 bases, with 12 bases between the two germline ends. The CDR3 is CASSLSAGNQPQHF. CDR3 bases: TGTGCCAGCAGCCTAAGTGCAGGAAATCAGCCCCAGCATTTT. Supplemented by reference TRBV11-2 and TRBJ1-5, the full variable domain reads EAGVAQSPRYKIIEKRQSVAFWCNPISGHATLYWYQQILGQGPKLLIQFQNNGVVDDSQLPKDRFSAERLKGVDSTLKIQPAKLEDSAVYLCASSLSAGNQPQHFGDGTRLSIL.

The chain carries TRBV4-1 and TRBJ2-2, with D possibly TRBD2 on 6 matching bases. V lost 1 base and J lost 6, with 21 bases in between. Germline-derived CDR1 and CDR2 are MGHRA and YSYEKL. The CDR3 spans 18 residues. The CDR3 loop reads CASSQVPAGTSGAGELFF. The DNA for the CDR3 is TGCGCCAGCAGCCAAGTTCCCGCGGGAACTTCCGGGGCCGGGGAGCTGTTTTTT.

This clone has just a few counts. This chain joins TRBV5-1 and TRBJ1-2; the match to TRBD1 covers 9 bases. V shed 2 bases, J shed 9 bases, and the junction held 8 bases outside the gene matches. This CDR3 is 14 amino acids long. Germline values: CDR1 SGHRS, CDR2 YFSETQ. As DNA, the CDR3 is TGCGCCAGCAGCTTTGAACAGGGGGCGGACAGCTACACCTTC. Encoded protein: CASSFEQGADSYTF.

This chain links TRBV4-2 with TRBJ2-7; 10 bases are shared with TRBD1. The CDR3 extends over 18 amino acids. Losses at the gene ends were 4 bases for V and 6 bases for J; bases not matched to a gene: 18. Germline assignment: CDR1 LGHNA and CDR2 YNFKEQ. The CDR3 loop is CASSLGRQGTGDHSEQYF. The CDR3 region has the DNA TGTGCCAGCAGCCTTGGTCGTCAAGGGACAGGGGATCATTCCGAGCAGTACTTC.

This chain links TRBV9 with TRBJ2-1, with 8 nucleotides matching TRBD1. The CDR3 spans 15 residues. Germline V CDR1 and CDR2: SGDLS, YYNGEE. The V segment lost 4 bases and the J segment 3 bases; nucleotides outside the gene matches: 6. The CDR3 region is CASSRDRGLYNEQFF. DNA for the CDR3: TGTGCCAGCAGCAGAGACAGGGGCCTCTACAATGAGCAGTTCTTC.

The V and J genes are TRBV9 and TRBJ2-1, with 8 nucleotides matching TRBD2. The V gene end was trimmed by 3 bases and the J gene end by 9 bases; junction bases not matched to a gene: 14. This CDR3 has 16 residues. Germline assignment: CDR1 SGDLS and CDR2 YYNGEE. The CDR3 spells CASSAPVSGSTVEQFF. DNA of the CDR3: TGTGCCAGCAGCGCACCCGTGAGCGGGAGTACCGTTGAGCAGTTCTTC.

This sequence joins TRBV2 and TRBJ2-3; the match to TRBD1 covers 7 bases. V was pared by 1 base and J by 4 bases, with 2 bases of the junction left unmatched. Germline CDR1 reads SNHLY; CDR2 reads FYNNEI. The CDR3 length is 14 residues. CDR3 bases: TGTGCCAGCAGTGAAGGACAGGGCGCAGATACGCAGTATTTT. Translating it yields CASSEGQGADTQYF.

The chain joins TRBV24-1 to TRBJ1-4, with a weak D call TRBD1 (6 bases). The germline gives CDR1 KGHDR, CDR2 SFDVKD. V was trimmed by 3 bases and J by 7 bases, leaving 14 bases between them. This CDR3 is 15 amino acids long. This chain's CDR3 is CATSDDGTKGEKLFF. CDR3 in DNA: TGTGCCACCAGTGATGACGGGACAAAGGGTGAAAAACTGTTTTTT.

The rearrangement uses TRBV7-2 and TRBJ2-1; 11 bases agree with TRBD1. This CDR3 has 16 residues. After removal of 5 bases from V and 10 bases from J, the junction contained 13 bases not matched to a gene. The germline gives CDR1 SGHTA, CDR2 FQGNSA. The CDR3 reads CASSPLSWTGGGEQFF. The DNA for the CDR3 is TGTGCCAGCAGCCCTCTTAGTTGGACAGGGGGCGGCGAGCAGTTCTTC.

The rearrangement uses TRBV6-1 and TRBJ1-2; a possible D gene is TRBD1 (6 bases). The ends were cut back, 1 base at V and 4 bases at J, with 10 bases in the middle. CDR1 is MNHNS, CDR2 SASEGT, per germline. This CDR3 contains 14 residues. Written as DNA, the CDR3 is TGTGCCAGCAGTGAAGGGACAGTCTCCTATGGCTACACCTTC. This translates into CASSEGTVSYGYTF.

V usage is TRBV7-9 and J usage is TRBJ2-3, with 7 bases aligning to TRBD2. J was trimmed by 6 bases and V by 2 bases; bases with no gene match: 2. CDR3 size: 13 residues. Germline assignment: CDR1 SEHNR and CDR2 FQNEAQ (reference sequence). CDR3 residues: CASSLPGGDTQYF. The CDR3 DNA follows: TGTGCCAGCAGCTTACCCGGGGGGGATACGCAGTATTTT.

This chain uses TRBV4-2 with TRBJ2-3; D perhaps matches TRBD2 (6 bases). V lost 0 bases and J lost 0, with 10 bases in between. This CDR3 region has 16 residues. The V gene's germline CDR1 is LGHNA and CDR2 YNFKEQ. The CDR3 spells CASSQEGAGSTDTQYF. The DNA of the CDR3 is TGTGCCAGCAGCCAAGAAGGGGCGGGAAGCACAGATACGCAGTATTTT.

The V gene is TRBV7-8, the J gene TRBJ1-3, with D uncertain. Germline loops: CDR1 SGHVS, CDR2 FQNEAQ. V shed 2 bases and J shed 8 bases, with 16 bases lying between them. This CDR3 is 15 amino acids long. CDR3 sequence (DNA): TGTGCCAGCAGCTTAAGATCGTTCGGTGTAGACACCATATATTTT. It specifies CASSLRSFGVDTIYF.